Shown below are 12 T cell receptor beta chains from a single sample sequenced in a study of T cells after yellow fever vaccination. TCRdb re-called the 5' RACE reads with MiXCR, one entry per CDR3 protein. The table has 340,000 or so distinct CDR3 sequences, about an eighth seen once. The material sequenced was CD4+ T cells sorted from PBMCs, taken 15 days after the yellow fever booster vaccination. These receptors were collected from a man between 18 and 35 years old who received the YFV17D yellow fever vaccine.

This clonotype came up a few times. V is TRBV28 and J is TRBJ2-4; 9 nucleotides align to TRBD1. The J segment lost 8 bases and the V segment lost 4 bases, leaving 6 bases of the junction unmatched. Germline V gives CDR1 MDHEN, CDR2 SYDVKM. CDR3 size: 14 residues. CDR3 nucleotides: TGTGCCAGCAGTTCACAGGGGGCGCGGTACATTCAGTACTTC. It codes for CASSSQGARYIQYF. The full variable domain, completed using reference TRBV28 and TRBJ2-4, is DVKVTQSSRYLVKRTGEKVFLECVQDMDHENMFWYRQDPGLGLRLIYFSYDVKMKEKGDIPEGYSVSREKKERFSLILESASTNQTSMYLCASSSQGARYIQYFGAGTRLSVL.

Only a few counts were recorded for this clonotype. The chain is built from TRBV29-1 and TRBJ1-4; D may be TRBD1 (5 bases). V lost 2 bases to trimming and J lost 13 bases, with 17 bases between them. Germline assignment: CDR1 SQVTM and CDR2 ANQGSEA. The CDR3 loop spans 13 amino acids. The CDR3 here is CSVELGVGTSLFF. In DNA, the CDR3 is TGCAGCGTTGAATTGGGCGTGGGGACCTCACTGTTTTTT.

V usage is TRBV10-3 and J usage is TRBJ1-5; the D is unclear. This CDR3 comprises 13 residues. The V end lost 5 bases, the J end lost 3 bases, and 8 bases lay between the germline ends. Germline CDR1 ENHRY, CDR2 SYGVKD. In nucleotides, the CDR3 is TGTGCCATCAGTCCCGGCATCAATCAGCCCCAGCATTTT. Residues: CAISPGINQPQHF.

This clonotype was observed a handful of times. The chain joins TRBV7-9 to TRBJ1-2; D is perhaps TRBD1 (5 bases). The CDR3 spans 13 residues. Trimming pared 3 bases from V and 5 bases from J, leaving 10 bases between. Looked up from germline, CDR1 is SEHNR and CDR2 is FQNEAQ (reference sequence). CDR3 in DNA: TGTGCCAGCAGCTTTGAACAGGCGTATGGCTACACCTTC. Translated: CASSFEQAYGYTF.

The chain employs TRBV6-5 and TRBJ2-5; a weak D match, TRBD1 (6 bases). The length of the CDR3 is 15 residues. CDR1 and CDR2 (germline): MNHEY, SVGAGI. The V and J ends lost 0 bases and 2 bases respectively, with 10 bases between them. CDR3 amino acids: CASSYSYREQETQYF. The CDR3 coding sequence is TGTGCCAGCAGTTACTCCTACAGGGAACAAGAGACCCAGTACTTC.

This clonotype was seen only a few times. The chain has TRBV7-6 and TRBJ2-2, with a tentative D call TRBD1 (5 bases). V lost 1 base to trimming and J lost 0 bases, with 15 bases between them. Germline V gene data show CDR1 as SGHVS and CDR2 as FNYEAQ. The CDR3 spans 18 residues. The CDR3 DNA reads as TGTGCCAGCAGCTTAGGACCCAGGGCAGGGTCGAACACCGGGGAGCTGTTTTTT. Its translation is CASSLGPRAGSNTGELFF.

This clonotype was detected ten times or more. The chain has TRBV18 and TRBJ2-3; TRBD1 might be the D (5 bases). V was trimmed by 3 bases and J by 5 bases, leaving 15 bases between them. The length of the CDR3 is 15 residues. Germline values: CDR1 KGHSH, CDR2 LQKENI. CDR3 DNA sequence: TGTGCCAGCTCACCTCTACGCCCAGGGCGAGATACGCAGTATTTT. Amino acids: CASSPLRPGRDTQYF.

In this sample, this clonotype turned up many times. The rearrangement uses TRBV7-9 and TRBJ1-4, with D possibly matching TRBD1 (5 bases). Trimming left V 3 bases short and J 2 bases short, with 13 bases between. Germline V CDR1 and CDR2: SEHNR, FQNEAQ (reference sequence). The CDR3 has 16 amino acids. The chain's CDR3 is CASSFGGSGTNEKLFF. The CDR3 bases are TGTGCCAGCAGCTTCGGTGGTTCAGGGACTAATGAAAAACTGTTTTTT.

This clonotype was counted only a few times. The chain couples TRBV7-9 to TRBJ1-6; 8 bases map to TRBD1. V was clipped by 5 bases and J by 8 bases; unmatched bases: 8. Germline-derived CDR1 and CDR2 are SEHNR and FQNEAQ (reference sequence). The CDR3 covers 15 residues. The chain's CDR3 is CASSPGQGGHSPLHF. The CDR3 DNA follows: TGTGCCAGCAGCCCAGGACAGGGTGGGCATTCACCCCTCCACTTT.

This clonotype occurred a few times. The chain carries TRBV7-3 and TRBJ2-3; D is unclear. The CDR3 length is 13 residues. Germline values: CDR1 SGHTA, CDR2 FQGTGA. V lost 1 base and J 11 bases, leaving 13 bases between the germline ends. The CDR3 region is CASSLKARWGQYF. In DNA form, the CDR3 reads TGTGCCAGCAGCTTAAAGGCTAGATGGGGGCAGTATTTT. The variable domain in full, completed from reference TRBV7-3 and TRBJ2-3, reads GAGVSQTPSNKVTEKGKYVELRCDPISGHTALYWYRQSLGQGPEFLIYFQGTGAADDSGLPNDRFFAVRPEGSVSTLKIQRTERGDSAVYLCASSLKARWGQYFGPGTRLTVL.

The chain links TRBV5-1 to TRBJ1-2; TRBD1 is a possible D gene (5 bases). Germline V gene data show CDR1 as SGHRS and CDR2 as YFSETQ. V shed 4 bases and J shed 7 bases, with 17 bases lying between them. This CDR3 has 14 amino acids. Here the CDR3 reads CASSVFGGAGGYTF. The CDR3 DNA sequence: TGCGCCAGCAGCGTTTTCGGGGGAGCGGGTGGCTACACCTTC. The variable domain in full, completed from reference TRBV5-1 and TRBJ1-2, reads KAGVTQTPRYLIKTRGQQVTLSCSPISGHRSVSWYQQTPGQGLQFLFEYFSETQRNKGNFPGRFSGRQFSNSRSEMNVSTLELGDSALYLCASSVFGGAGGYTFGSGTRLTVV.

The V and J genes are TRBV7-8 and TRBJ1-2; D may be TRBD1 (6 bases). Germline V gives CDR1 SGHVS, CDR2 FQNEAQ. The CDR3 has 14 residues. With 6 bases removed from V and 5 bases from J, the gap between germline ends came to 16 bases. This chain's CDR3 is CASRGAGAGYGYTF. CDR3 DNA sequence: TGTGCCAGCAGGGGTGCGGGGGCTGGGTATGGCTACACCTTC. Together with reference TRBV7-8 and TRBJ1-2, the CDR3 gives the full variable domain: GAGVSQSPRYKVAKRGQDVALRCDPISGHVSLFWYQQALGQGPEFLTYFQNEAQLDKSGLPSDRFFAERPEGSVSTLKIQRTQQEDSAVYLCASRGAGAGYGYTFGSGTRLTVV.